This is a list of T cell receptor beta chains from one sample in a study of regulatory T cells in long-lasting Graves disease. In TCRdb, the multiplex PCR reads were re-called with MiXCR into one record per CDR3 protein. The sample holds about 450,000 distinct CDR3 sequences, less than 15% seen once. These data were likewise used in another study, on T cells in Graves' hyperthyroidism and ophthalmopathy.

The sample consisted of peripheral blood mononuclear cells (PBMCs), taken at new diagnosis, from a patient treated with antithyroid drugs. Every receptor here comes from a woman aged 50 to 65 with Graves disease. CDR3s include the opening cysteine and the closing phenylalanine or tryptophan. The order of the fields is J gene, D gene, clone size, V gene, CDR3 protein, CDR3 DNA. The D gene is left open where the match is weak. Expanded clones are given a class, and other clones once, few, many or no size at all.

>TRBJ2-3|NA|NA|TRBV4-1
CASSQRATRPSGTQYF
TGCGCCAGCAGCCAACGTGCGACCCGTCCGTCGGGTACGCAGTATTTT
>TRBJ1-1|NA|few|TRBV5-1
CASSLDGAENTEAFF
TGCGCCAGCAGCTTGGACGGGGCTGAGAACACTGAAGCTTTCTTT
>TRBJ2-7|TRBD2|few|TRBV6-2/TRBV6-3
CASIGTSGNSAYEQYF
TGTGCCAGCATTGGGACTAGCGGGAATTCCGCCTACGAGCAGTACTTC
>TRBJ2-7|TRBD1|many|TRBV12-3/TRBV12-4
CASSAAGQGYEQYF
TGTGCCAGCAGCGCCGCCGGACAGGGGTACGAGCAGTACTTC
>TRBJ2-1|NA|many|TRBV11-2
CASSSILENEQFF
TGTGCCAGCAGCTCCATTTTGGAGAATGAGCAGTTCTTC
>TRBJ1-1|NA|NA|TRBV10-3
CAISESIDEAEAFF
TGTGCCATCAGTGAGTCGATCGATGAGGCTGAAGCTTTCTTT
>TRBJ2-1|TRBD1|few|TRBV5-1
CASSSGTGGNEQFF
TGCGCCAGCAGCTCAGGGACAGGGGGGAATGAGCAGTTCTTC
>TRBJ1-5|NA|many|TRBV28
CASSPLNLVNQPQHF
TGTGCCAGCAGTCCCCTAAACCTTGTCAATCAGCCCCAGCATTTT
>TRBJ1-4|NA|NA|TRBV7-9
CASSAGHREKLFF
TGTGCCAGCAGCGCGGGACACAGGGAAAAACTGTTTTTT
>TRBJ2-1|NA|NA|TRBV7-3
CASSLTLDNEQFF
TGTGCCAGCAGCTTAACTCTAGACAATGAGCAGTTCTTC
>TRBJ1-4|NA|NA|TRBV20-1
CSASSRRREKLFF
TGCAGTGCTAGTAGCCGGCGGCGAGAAAAACTGTTTTTT
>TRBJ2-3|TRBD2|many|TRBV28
CASTTSGKIDTQYF
TGTGCCAGCACAACCAGCGGGAAAATAGATACGCAGTATTTT
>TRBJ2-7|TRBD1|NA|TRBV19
CASSIGGQVRSSYEQYF
TGTGCCAGTAGTATAGGGGGACAGGTTCGGAGCTCCTACGAGCAGTACTTC
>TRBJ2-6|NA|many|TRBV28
CASQNPGLDSGANVLTF
TGTGCCAGCCAAAACCCGGGACTGGATTCTGGGGCCAACGTCCTGACTTTC
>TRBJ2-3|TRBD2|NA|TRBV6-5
CASSYSDTSGRADTQYF
TGTGCCAGCAGTTACTCGGATACTAGCGGGAGGGCGGATACGCAGTATTTT
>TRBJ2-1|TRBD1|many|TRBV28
CASSLPQGLGYNEQFF
TGTGCCAGCAGTTTACCACAGGGGTTGGGCTACAATGAGCAGTTCTTC
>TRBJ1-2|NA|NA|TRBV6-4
CASSGQENYGYTF
TGTGCCAGCAGTGGCCAGGAAAACTATGGCTACACCTTC
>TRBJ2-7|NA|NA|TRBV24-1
CATSDLGDRTYEQYF
TGTGCCACCAGTGATTTAGGAGACAGGACGTACGAGCAGTACTTC
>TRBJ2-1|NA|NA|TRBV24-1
CATSDSGTYKGNEQFF
TGTGCCACCAGTGATTCCGGGACCTACAAAGGAAATGAGCAGTTCTTC
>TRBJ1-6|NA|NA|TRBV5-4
CASSLRSWSSYNSPLHF
TGTGCCAGCAGCCTTCGTTCGTGGAGCTCCTATAATTCACCCCTCCACTTT
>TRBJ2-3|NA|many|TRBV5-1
CASSLGISTDTQYF
TGTGCCAGCAGCTTGGGGATAAGCACAGATACGCAGTATTTT
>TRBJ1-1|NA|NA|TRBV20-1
CSARPTGFNTEAFF
TGCAGTGCTAGACCAACAGGCTTTAACACTGAAGCTTTCTTT
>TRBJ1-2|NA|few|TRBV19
CASSSDRGRANYGYTF
TGTGCCAGTAGTTCCGACCGAGGACGGGCTAACTATGGCTACACCTTC
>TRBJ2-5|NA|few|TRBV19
CASSIISGVTETQYF
TGTGCCAGTAGTATAATCTCGGGGGTAACGGAGACCCAGTACTTC
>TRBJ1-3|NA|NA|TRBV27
CASSLRGAPGNTIYF
TGTGCCAGCAGTTTACGGGGGGCTCCTGGAAACACCATATATTTT
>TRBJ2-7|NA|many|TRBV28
CASSSSRGGGFYEQYF
TGTGCCAGCAGTTCCTCCCGGGGAGGGGGCTTTTACGAGCAGTACTTC
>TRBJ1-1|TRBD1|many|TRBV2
CASGTDSTNTEAFF
TGTGCCAGCGGGACAGATAGTACGAACACTGAAGCTTTCTTT
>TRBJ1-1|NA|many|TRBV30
CAWSVQPMNTEAFF
TGTGCCTGGAGTGTACAGCCGATGAACACTGAAGCTTTCTTT
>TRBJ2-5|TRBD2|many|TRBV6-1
CASSRGTSGKETQYF
TGTGCCAGCAGTAGAGGGACTAGCGGGAAAGAGACCCAGTACTTC
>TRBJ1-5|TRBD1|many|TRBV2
CASSEGQQQPQHF
TGTGCCAGCAGTGAGGGACAGCAACAGCCCCAGCATTTT
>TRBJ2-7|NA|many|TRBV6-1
CASSPSGELREQYF
TGTGCCAGCAGTCCCTCCGGGGAATTACGCGAGCAGTACTTC
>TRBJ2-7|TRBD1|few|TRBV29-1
CSVDGQGSIYEQYF
TGCAGCGTTGATGGACAGGGTAGTATCTACGAGCAGTACTTC
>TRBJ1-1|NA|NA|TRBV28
CASSFSRGRTEAFF
TGTGCCAGCAGTTTCTCCCGGGGGCGAACTGAAGCTTTCTTT
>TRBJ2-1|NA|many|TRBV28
CASATLVWGGKDYNEQFF
TGTGCCAGCGCTACCCTGGTTTGGGGCGGGAAAGACTACAATGAGCAGTTCTTC
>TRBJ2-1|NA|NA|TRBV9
CASSVGGNYNEQFF
TGTGCCAGCAGCGTAGGGGGCAACTACAATGAGCAGTTCTTC
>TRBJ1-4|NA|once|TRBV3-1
CASSQDYYQGSSEKLFF
TGTGCCAGCAGCCAAGATTACTACCAGGGTTCGAGTGAAAAACTGTTTTTT
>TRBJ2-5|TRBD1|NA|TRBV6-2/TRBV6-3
CASRGTGAVETQYF
TGTGCCAGCAGAGGGACAGGCGCCGTAGAGACCCAGTACTTC
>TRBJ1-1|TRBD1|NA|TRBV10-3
CAISDFSYSGGAEAFF
TGTGCCATCAGTGACTTTAGTTACTCAGGGGGGGCAGAGGCTTTCTTT
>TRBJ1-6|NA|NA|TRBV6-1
CASSDLRGGDSPLHF
TGTGCCAGCAGCGACCTCAGGGGTGGGGATTCACCCCTCCACTTT
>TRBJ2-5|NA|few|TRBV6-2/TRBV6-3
CASSYEPRGLQETQYF
TGTGCCAGCAGTTACGAACCCAGGGGCCTTCAAGAGACCCAGTACTTC
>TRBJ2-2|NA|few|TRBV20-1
CSGSGTYKPGELFF
TGCAGTGGGTCGGGAACCTACAAACCGGGGGAGCTGTTTTTT
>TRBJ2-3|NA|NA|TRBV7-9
CASSLEGNWGYTQYF
TGTGCCAGCAGCTTAGAGGGGAACTGGGGCTATACGCAGTATTTT
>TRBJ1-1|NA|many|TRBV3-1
CASSFQGDTEAFF
TGTGCCAGCAGTTTTCAGGGAGATACTGAAGCTTTCTTT
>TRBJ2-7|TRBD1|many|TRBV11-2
CASSLPGGPYEQYF
TGTGCCAGCAGCTTACCAGGGGGCCCCTACGAGCAGTACTTC
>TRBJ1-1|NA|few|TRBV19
CARGRGNTEAFF
TGTGCCAGGGGACGGGGGAACACTGAAGCTTTCTTT
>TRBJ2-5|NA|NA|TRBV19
CASSGIQETQYF
TGTGCCAGTAGTGGAATTCAAGAGACCCAGTACTTC
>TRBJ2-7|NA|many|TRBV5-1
CASSPYDGLNYEQYF
TGCGCCAGCAGCCCCTATGACGGACTAAACTACGAGCAGTACTTC
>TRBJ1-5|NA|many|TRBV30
CAWETVGQPQHF
TGTGCCTGGGAGACTGTGGGTCAGCCCCAGCATTTT
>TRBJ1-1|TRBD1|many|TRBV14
CASSQVRTGQGNTEAFF
TGTGCCAGCAGCCAAGTAAGAACGGGACAGGGAAACACTGAAGCTTTCTTT
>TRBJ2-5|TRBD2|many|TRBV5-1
CASSLVLAGGRETQYF
TGCGCCAGCAGCTTGGTTCTAGCGGGAGGACGAGAGACCCAGTACTTC
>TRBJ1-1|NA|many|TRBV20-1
CSAPSRAGHTEAFF
TGCAGTGCCCCGTCCAGGGCTGGGCACACTGAAGCTTTCTTT
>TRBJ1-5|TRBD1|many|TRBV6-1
CASSEAIDRARSNQPQHF
TGTGCCAGCAGTGAAGCCATCGACAGGGCTAGGAGCAATCAGCCCCAGCATTTT
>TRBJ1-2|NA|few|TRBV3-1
CASSPGGGADGYTF
TGTGCCAGCAGCCCCGGGGGAGGGGCTGATGGCTACACCTTC
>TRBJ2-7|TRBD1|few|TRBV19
CASSISRTGGSYEQYF
TGTGCCAGTAGTATATCCCGGACAGGGGGCTCCTACGAGCAGTACTTC
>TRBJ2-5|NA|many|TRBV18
CASSPMRDGQETQYF
TGTGCCAGCTCACCAATGAGGGACGGACAAGAGACCCAGTACTTC
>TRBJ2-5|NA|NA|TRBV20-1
CSRNRTQYF
TGCAGTCGGAACCGGACCCAGTACTTC
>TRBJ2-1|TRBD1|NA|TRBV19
CASSLESTGVNEQFF
TGTGCCAGTAGCCTGGAATCGACAGGGGTCAATGAGCAGTTCTTC
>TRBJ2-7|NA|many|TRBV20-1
CSARIFSRDEQYF
TGCAGTGCTAGAATCTTTTCACGGGACGAGCAGTACTTC
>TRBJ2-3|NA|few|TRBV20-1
CSAKRQGMTDTQYF
TGCAGTGCTAAGCGTCAGGGGATGACAGATACGCAGTATTTT
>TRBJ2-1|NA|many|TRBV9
CASSVGTDNEQFF
TGTGCCAGCAGCGTAGGTACGGACAATGAGCAGTTCTTC